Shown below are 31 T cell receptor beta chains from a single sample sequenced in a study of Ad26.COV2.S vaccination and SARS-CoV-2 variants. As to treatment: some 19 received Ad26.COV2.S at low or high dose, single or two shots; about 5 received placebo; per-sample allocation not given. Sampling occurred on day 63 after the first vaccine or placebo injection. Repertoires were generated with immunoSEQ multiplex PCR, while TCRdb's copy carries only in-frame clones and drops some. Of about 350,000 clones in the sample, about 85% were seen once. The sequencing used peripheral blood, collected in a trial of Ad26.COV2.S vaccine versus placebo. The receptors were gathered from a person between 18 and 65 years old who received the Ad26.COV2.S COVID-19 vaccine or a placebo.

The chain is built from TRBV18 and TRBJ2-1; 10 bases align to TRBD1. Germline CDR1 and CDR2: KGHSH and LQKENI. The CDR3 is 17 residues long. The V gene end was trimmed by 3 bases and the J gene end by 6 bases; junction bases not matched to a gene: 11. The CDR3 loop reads CASSPQGPGQGSNEQFF. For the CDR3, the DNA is TGTGCCAGCTCACCCCAAGGTCCGGGACAGGGGAGCAATGAGCAGTTCTTC.

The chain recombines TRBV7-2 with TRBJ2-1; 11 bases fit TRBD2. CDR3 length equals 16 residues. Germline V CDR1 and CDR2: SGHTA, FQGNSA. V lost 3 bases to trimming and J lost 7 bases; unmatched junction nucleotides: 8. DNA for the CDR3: TGTGCCAGCAGCTTTCCCCCTAGCGGGAGGTATAATGAGCAGTTCTTC. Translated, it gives CASSFPPSGRYNEQFF.

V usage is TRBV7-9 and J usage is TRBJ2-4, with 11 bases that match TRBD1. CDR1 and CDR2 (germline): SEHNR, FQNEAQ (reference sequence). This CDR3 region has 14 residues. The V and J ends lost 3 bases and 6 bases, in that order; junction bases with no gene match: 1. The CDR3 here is CASSLGQGVNIQYF. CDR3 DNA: TGTGCCAGCAGCTTGGGACAGGGGGTAAACATTCAGTACTTC.

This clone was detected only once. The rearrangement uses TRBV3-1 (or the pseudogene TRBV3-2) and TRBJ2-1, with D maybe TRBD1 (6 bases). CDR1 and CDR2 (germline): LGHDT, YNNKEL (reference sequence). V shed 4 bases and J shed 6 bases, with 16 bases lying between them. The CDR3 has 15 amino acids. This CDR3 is CASSPTGKVFNEQFF. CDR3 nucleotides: TGTGCCAGCAGCCCTACAGGGAAGGTATTCAATGAGCAGTTCTTC.

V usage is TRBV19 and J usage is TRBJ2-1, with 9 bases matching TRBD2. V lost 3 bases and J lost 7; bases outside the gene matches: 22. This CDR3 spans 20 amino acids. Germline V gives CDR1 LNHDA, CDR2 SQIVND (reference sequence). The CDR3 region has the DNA TGTGCCAGTAGTATTTTATGTTGGGGGCTCGGGCTAGCGGGAAAAAATGAGCAGTTCTTC. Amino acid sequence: CASSILCWGLGLAGKNEQFF.

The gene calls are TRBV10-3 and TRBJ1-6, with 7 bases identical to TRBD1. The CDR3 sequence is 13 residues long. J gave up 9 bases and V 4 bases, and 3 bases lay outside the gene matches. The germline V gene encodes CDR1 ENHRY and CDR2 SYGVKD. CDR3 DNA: TGTGCCATCAGTGGACAGGGACGTTCACCCCTCCACTTT. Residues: CAISGQGRSPLHF.

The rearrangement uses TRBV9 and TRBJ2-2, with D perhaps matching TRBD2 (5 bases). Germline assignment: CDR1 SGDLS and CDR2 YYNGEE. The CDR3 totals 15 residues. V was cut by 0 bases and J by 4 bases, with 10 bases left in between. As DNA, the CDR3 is TGTGCCAGCAGCGTAGGAGGGATGGGCACCGGGGAGCTGTTTTTT. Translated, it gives CASSVGGMGTGELFF. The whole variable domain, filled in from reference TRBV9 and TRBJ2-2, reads DSGVTQTPKHLITATGQRVTLRCSPRSGDLSVYWYQQSLDQGLQFLIQYYNGEERAKGNILERFSAQQFPDLHSELNLSSLELGDSALYFCASSVGGMGTGELFFGEGSRLTVL.

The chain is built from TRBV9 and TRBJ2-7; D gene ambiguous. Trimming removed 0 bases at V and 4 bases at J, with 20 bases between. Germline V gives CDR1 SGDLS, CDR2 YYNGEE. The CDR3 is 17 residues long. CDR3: CASSVDARLASRYEQYF. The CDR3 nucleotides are TGTGCCAGCAGCGTAGATGCGAGGTTGGCGTCTAGATACGAGCAGTACTTC.

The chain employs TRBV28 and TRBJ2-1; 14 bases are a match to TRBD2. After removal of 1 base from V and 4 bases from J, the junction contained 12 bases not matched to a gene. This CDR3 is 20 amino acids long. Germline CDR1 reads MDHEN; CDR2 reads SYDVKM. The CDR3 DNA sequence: TGTGCCAGCAGTTTATCGGGACTAGCGGGAGAGTGGGGTCTATACAATGAGCAGTTCTTC. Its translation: CASSLSGLAGEWGLYNEQFF.

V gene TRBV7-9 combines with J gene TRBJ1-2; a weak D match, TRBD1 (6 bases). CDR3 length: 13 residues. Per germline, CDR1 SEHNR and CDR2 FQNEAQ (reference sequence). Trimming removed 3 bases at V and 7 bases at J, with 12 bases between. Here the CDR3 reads CASSFPGTFGYTF. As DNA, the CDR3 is TGTGCCAGCAGCTTCCCTGGGACATTTGGCTACACCTTC.

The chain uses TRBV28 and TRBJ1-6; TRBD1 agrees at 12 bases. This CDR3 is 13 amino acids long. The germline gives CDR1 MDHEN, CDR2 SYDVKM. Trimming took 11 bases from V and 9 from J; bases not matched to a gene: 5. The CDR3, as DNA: TGTGCCGCCCGGGGACAGGGGGCTTCACCCCTCCACTTT. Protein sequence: CAARGQGASPLHF.

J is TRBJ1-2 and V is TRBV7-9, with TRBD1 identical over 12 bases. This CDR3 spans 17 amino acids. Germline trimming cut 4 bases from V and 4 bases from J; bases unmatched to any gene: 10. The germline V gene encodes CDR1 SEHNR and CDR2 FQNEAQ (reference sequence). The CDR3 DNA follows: TGTGCCAGCAGCTCCTCGTCCGGGACAGGGGGCGGCTATGGCTACACCTTC. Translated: CASSSSSGTGGGYGYTF. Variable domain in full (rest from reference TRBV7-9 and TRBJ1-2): DTGVSQNPRHKITKRGQNVTFRCDPISEHNRLYWYRQTLGQGPEFLTYFQNEAQLEKSRLLSDRFSAERPKGSFSTLEIQRTEQGDSAMYLCASSSSSGTGGGYGYTFGSGTRLTVV.

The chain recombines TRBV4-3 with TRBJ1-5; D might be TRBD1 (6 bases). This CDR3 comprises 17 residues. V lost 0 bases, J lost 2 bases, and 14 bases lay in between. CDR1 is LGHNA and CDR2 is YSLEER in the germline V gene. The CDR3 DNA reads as TGCGCCAGCAGCCAAGAGGTTTGGGGGGCAGGCAATCAGCCCCAGCATTTT. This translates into CASSQEVWGAGNQPQHF.

The CDR3 DNA is TGTGCCAGCAGCCGCGGCGACAGACTAAATGAAAAACTGTTTTTT. It yields the protein CASSRGDRLNEKLFF. The chain recombines TRBV11-2 with TRBJ1-4; perhaps TRBD1 as D (5 bases). Trimming pared 5 bases from V and 5 bases from J, leaving 15 bases between. The CDR3 loop spans 15 amino acids. CDR1 and CDR2 from the germline V gene are SGHAT and FQNNGV.

The CDR3 nucleotides read TGCAGCGTTGAAGATTCAGGGGGCAATCAGCCCCAGCATTTT. Amino acid sequence: CSVEDSGGNQPQHF. The chain combines TRBV29-1 with TRBJ1-5; D may be TRBD1 (6 bases). The CDR3 covers 14 residues. Germline CDR1 is SQVTM and CDR2 is ANQGSEA. V was shortened by 0 bases and J by 2 bases, with 8 bases between the two germline ends.

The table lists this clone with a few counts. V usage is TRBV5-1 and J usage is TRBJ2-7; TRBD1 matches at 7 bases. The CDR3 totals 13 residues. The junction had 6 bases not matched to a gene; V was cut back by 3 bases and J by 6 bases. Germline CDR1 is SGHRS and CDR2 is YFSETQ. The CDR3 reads CASSSADRVEQYF. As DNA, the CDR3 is TGCGCCAGCAGCTCGGCCGACAGGGTCGAGCAGTACTTC. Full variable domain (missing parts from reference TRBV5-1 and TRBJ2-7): KAGVTQTPRYLIKTRGQQVTLSCSPISGHRSVSWYQQTPGQGLQFLFEYFSETQRNKGNFPGRFSGRQFSNSRSEMNVSTLELGDSALYLCASSSADRVEQYFGPGTRLTVT.

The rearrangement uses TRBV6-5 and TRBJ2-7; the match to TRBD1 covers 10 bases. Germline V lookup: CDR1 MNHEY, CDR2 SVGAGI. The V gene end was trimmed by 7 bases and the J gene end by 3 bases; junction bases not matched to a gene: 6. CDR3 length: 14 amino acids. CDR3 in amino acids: CASKTGQGNYEQYF. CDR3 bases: TGTGCCAGCAAAACGGGACAGGGGAACTACGAGCAGTACTTC.

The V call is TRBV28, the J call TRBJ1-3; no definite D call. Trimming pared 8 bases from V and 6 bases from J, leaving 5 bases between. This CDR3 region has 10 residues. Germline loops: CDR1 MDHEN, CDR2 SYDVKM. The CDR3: CASSQNTIYF. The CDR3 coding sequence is TGTGCCAGCTCGCAAAACACCATATATTTT.

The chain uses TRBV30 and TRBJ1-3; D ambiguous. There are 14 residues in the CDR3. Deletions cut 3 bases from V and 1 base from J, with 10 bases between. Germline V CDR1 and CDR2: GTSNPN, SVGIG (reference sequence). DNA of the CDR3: TGTGCCTGGAGGCTAGCGTTATCTGGAAACACCATATATTTT. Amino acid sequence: CAWRLALSGNTIYF.

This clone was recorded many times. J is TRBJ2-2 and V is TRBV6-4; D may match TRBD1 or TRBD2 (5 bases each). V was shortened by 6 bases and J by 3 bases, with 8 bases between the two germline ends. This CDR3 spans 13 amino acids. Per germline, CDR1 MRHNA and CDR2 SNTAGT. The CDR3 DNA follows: TGTGCCAGCAGCGTGGGGGACACCGGGGAGCTGTTTTTT. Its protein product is CASSVGDTGELFF.

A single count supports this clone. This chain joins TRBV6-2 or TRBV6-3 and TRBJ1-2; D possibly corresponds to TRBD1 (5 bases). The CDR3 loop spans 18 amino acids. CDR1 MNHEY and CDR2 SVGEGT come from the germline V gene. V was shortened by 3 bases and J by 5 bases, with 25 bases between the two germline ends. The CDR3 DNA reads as TGTGCCAGCAGTTATACCTCTTCCGTCCACTCGGGGGATTATGGCTACACCTTC. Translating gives CASSYTSSVHSGDYGYTF.

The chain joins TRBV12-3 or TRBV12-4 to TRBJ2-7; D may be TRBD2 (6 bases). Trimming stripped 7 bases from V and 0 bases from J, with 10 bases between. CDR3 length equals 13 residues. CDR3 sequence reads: CASTPRDSYEQYF. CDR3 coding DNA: TGTGCCAGCACCCCGCGGGACTCCTACGAGCAGTACTTC.

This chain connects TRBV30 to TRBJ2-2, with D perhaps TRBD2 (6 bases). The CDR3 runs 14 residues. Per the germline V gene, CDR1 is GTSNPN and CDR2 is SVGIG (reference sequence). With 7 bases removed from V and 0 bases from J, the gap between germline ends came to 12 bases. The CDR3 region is CASGVAANTGELFF. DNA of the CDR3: TGTGCCTCCGGGGTAGCGGCGAACACCGGGGAGCTGTTTTTT.

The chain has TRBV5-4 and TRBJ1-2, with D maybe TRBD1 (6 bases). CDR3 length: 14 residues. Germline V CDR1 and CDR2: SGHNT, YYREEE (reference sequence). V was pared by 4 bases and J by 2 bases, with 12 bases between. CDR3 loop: CASSIDRTNYGYTF. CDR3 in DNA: TGTGCCAGCAGCATAGACAGGACGAACTATGGCTACACCTTC.

In DNA, the CDR3 is TGCGCCAGCAGCATGGGACAGGGAGAGACCCAGTACTTC. Protein product: CASSMGQGETQYF. The chain joins TRBV5-1 to TRBJ2-5; 9 bases are shared with TRBD1. The CDR3 sequence is 13 residues long. From germline, CDR1 is SGHRS and CDR2 YFSETQ. V lost 4 bases and J lost 4; bases outside the gene matches: 2.

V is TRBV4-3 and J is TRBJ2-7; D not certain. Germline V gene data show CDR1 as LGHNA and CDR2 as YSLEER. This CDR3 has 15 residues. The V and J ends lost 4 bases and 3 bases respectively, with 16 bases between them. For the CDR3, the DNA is TGCGCCAGCAGCCCCCAAACACTTGGGCTCTACGAGCAGTACTTC. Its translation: CASSPQTLGLYEQYF.

The CDR3 sequence: CASTPPPDRNTEAFF. The CDR3 DNA follows: TGTGCCAGCACCCCACCCCCCGACAGGAACACTGAAGCTTTCTTT. The V call is TRBV28, the J call TRBJ1-1, with D possibly matching TRBD1 (5 bases). Between the trimmed V and J ends, which lost 7 bases and 1 base, there was a span of 16 bases. This CDR3 region has 15 residues. CDR1 is MDHEN, CDR2 SYDVKM, per germline.

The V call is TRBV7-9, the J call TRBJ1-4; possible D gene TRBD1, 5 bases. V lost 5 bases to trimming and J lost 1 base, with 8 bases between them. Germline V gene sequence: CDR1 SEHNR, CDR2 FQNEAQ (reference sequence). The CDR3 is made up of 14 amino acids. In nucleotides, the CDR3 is TGTGCCAGCAGCCAGGGTTTAACTAATGAAAAACTGTTTTTT. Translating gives CASSQGLTNEKLFF.

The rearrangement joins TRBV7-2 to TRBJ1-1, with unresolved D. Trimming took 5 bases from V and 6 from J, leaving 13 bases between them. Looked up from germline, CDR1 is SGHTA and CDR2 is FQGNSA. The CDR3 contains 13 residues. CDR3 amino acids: CASSLQRLSEAFF. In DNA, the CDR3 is TGTGCCAGCAGCCTCCAGAGGCTCTCTGAAGCTTTCTTT. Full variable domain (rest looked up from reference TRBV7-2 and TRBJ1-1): GAGVSQSPSNKVTEKGKDVELRCDPISGHTALYWYRQSLGQGLEFLIYFQGNSAPDKSGLPSDRFSAERTGGSVSTLTIQRTQQEDSAVYLCASSLQRLSEAFFGQGTRLTVV.

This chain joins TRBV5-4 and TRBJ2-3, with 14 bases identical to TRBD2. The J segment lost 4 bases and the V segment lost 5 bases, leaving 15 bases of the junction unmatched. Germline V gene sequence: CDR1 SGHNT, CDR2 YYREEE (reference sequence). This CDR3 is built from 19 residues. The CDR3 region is CASSLQKPGLAGVADTQYF. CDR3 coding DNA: TGTGCCAGCAGTCTTCAAAAACCGGGACTAGCGGGAGTCGCAGATACGCAGTATTTT. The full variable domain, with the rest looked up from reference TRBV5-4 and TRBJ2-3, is ETGVTQSPTHLIKTRGQQVTLRCSSQSGHNTVSWYQQALGQGPQFIFQYYREEENGRGNFPPRFSGLQFPNYSSELNVNALELDDSALYLCASSLQKPGLAGVADTQYFGPGTRLTVL.

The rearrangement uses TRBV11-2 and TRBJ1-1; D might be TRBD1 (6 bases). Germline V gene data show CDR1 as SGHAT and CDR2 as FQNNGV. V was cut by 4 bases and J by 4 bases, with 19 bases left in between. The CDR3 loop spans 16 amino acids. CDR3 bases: TGTGCCAGCAGCTATATTTGGGGTCAGGGGAGCACTGAAGCTTTCTTT. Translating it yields CASSYIWGQGSTEAFF.